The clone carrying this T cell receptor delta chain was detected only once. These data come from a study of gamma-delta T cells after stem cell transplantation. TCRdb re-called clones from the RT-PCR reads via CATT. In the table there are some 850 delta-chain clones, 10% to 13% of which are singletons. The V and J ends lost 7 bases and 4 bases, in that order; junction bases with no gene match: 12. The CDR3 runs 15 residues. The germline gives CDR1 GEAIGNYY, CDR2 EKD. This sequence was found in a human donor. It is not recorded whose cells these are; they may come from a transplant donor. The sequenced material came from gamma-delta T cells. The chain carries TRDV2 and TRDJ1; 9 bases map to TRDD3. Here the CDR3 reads CACNPLLGEIDKLIF. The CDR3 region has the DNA TGTGCCTGCAATCCTTTACTGGGGGAAATCGATAAACTCATCTTT.